This TCR beta chain was identified in a study of T cell responses to AZD1222 COVID-19 vaccine. Study summary: The study pooled second doses at about 4 or about 12 weeks.

The study, taken as a whole, reports: Repertoire sampling was restricted to post-peak T cell response timepoints. A reported finding is that nearly half of spike-specific TCRs target unmutated variant regions.

Profiled with immunoSEQ multiplex PCR; TCRdb holds only in-frame clones, not every one. The table has about 140,000 clones, more than 85% seen once. Germline CDR1 and CDR2: MNHNY and SVGAGI (reference sequence). The CDR3 covers 20 residues. V lost 5 bases to trimming and J lost 5 bases, with 30 bases between them. Details on this clone: The antigen remains undetermined.

The sequencing here drew on peripheral blood, taken on day 0 of AZD1222 vaccination. The V and J genes are TRBV6-6 and TRBJ2-2; D uncertain. This TCR was sampled from an adult in good health. CDR3 nucleotides: TGTGCCAGCAGTCCTTATTCCCCAAAGGCCCGCTCCTTACATACCGGGGAGCTGTTTTTT. It yields the protein CASSPYSPKARSLHTGELFF.